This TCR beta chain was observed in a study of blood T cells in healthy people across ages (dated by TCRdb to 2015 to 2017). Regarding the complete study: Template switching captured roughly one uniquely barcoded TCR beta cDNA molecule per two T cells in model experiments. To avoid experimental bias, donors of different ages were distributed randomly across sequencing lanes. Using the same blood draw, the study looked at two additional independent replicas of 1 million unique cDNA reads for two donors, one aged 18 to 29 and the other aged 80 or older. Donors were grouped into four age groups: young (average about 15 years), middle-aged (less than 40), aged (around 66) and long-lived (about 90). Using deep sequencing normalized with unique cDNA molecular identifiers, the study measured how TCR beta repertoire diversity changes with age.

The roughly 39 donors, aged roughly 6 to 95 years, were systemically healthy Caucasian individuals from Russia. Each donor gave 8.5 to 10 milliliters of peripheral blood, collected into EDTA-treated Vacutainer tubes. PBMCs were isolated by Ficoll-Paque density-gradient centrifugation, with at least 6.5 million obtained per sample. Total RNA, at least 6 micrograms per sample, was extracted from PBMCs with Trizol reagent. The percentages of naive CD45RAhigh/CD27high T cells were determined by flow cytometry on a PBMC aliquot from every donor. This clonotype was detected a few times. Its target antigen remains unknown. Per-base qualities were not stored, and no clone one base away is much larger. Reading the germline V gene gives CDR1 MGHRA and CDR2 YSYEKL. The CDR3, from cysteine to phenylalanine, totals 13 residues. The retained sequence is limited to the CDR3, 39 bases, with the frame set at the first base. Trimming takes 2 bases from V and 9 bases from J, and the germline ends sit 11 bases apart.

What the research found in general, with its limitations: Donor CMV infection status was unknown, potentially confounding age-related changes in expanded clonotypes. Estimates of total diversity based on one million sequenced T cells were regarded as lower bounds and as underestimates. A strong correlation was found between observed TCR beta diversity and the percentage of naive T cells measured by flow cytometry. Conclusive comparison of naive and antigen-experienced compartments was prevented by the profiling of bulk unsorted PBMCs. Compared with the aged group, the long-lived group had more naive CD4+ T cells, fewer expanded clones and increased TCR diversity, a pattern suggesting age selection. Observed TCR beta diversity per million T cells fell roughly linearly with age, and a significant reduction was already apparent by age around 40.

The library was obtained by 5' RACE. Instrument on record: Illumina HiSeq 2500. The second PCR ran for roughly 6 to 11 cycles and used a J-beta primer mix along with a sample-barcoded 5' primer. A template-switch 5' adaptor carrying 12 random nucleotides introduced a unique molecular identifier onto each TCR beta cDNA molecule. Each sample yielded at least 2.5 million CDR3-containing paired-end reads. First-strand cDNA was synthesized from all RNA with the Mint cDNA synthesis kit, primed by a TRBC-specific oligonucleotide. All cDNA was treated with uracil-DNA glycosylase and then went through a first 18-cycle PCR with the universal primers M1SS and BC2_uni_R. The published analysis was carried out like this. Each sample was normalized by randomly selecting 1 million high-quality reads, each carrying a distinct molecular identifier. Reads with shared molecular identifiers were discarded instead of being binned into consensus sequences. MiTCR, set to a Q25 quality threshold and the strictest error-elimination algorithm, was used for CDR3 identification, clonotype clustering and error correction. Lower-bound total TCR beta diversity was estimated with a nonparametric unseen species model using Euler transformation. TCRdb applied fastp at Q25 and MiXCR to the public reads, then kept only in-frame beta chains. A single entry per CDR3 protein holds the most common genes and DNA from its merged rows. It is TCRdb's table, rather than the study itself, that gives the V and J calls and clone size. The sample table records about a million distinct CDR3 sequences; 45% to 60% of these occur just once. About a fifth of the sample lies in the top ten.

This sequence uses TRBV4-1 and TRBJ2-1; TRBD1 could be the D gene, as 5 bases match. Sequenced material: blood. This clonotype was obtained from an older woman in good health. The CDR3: CASSQNIQVEQFF. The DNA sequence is TGCGCCAGCAGCCAAAATATACAGGTTGAGCAGTTCTTC.